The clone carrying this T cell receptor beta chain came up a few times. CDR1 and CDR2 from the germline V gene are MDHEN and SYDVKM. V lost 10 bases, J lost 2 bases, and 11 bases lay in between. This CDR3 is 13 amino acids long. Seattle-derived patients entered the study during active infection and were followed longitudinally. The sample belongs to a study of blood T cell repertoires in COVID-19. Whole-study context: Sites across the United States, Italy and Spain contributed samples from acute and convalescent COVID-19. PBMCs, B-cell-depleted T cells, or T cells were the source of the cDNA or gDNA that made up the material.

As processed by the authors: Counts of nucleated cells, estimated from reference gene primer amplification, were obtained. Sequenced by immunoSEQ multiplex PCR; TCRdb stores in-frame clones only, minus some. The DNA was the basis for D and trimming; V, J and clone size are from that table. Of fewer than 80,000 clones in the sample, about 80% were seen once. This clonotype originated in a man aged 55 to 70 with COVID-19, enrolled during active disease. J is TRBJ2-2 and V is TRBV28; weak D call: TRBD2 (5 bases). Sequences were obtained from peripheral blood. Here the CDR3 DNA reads TGTGCCACCCCGGACTCTAACACCGGGGAGCTGTTTTTT. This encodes CATPDSNTGELFF.